A selection of T cell receptor beta chains follows, all from one sample in a study of T cells in Graves' hyperthyroidism and ophthalmopathy. A single record per CDR3 protein comes from TCRdb applying MiXCR to the multiplex PCR reads. Of roughly 350,000 distinct CDR3 sequences listed, about 14% are singletons. Sequencing was carried out using blood. These receptors all come from a woman aged 25 to 39 with Graves' ophthalmopathy. The CDR3 runs from the conserved cysteine through the conserved F or W. Fields, in order: J gene, D gene, V gene, CDR3 protein. D genes are given only for firm matches.

TRBJ1-5 . TRBV6-1 CASSERVRGINQPQHF
TRBJ2-1 TRBD1 TRBV28 CASLPGQGQLNEQFF
TRBJ1-4 TRBD1 TRBV28 CASSGYRGRDEKLFF
TRBJ1-2 TRBD1 TRBV20-1 CSARDKDREYGYTF
TRBJ2-4 . TRBV29-1 CSVAVEFVGTKNIQYF
TRBJ1-2 TRBD1 TRBV7-8 CASSLAMTGGLANYGYTF
TRBJ2-2 . TRBV7-9 CASSIRVTGELFF
TRBJ2-7 . TRBV19 CASSMGGGYNEQYF
TRBJ2-1 . TRBV5-6 CASSSEQSSYNEQFF
TRBJ1-2 TRBD1 TRBV2 CASKWDRAWGYTF
TRBJ2-3 . TRBV2 CASNSLGTDTQYF
TRBJ1-2 . TRBV6-2/TRBV6-3 CASSYDSLRYGYTF
TRBJ2-5 TRBD2 TRBV28 CASTGGGPQKTQYF
TRBJ2-1 . TRBV7-3 CASSLNPDYEQFF
TRBJ1-1 . TRBV2 CASNRDLNTEAFF
TRBJ1-1 . TRBV6-1 CASTRGMNTEAFF
TRBJ1-3 TRBD1 TRBV2 CVSRDSSGNTIYF
TRBJ1-6 . TRBV28 CASSFGAFNSPLHF
TRBJ2-7 TRBD2 TRBV27 CASSRGGLAPGYEQYF
TRBJ2-1 . TRBV7-3 CASSPGTFYNEQFF
TRBJ2-5 . TRBV9 CASSPHGYGANQETQYF
TRBJ1-1 TRBD1 TRBV28 CASSSSDRGRAFF
TRBJ1-1 . TRBV6-5 CASSYSWGHSNTEAFF
TRBJ2-7 TRBD2 TRBV2 CASSERLAGGIDEQYF
TRBJ1-4 . TRBV29-1 CSVFEEGRKLFF
TRBJ2-1 . TRBV15 CATTNPGPYIHEQFF
TRBJ1-1 . TRBV6-1 CASRSKGAYNTEAFF
TRBJ1-4 TRBD1 TRBV13 CASTVITGGGEKLFF
TRBJ1-1 . TRBV19 CASSMGGGWNTEAFF
TRBJ2-1 . TRBV28 CASSLIRFSYNEQFF
TRBJ1-2 . TRBV6-1 CASSETGRDYGYTF
TRBJ1-5 . TRBV6-1 CASSHTSGGTYSNQPQHF
TRBJ1-5 . TRBV5-5 CASSPGGVGDQPQHF
TRBJ1-2 . TRBV5-4 CASSFDAAGYGYTF
TRBJ2-5 TRBD2 TRBV20-1 CSARDWATSGDQETQYF
TRBJ2-1 TRBD2 TRBV5-1 CASNQLAGGRSEQFF
TRBJ2-5 TRBD2 TRBV29-1 CSVEDWAGGETQYF
TRBJ2-5 TRBD2 TRBV7-2 CASSTTSDQETQYF
TRBJ2-1 . TRBV3-1 CATGGARSNEQFF
TRBJ1-6 TRBD1 TRBV5-1 CASSSTGGDSPLHF
TRBJ1-1 . TRBV20-1 CSARTGITEAFF
TRBJ2-2 . TRBV27 CASSVGRELFF
TRBJ2-2 . TRBV13 CASSLEPPAGELFF
TRBJ2-1 TRBD2 TRBV19 CASSIVGGSSYNEQFF
TRBJ2-7 . TRBV7-2 CASSSQFEEQYF
TRBJ1-1 . TRBV19 CASSMGYGAAEAFF
TRBJ1-2 TRBD1 TRBV20-1 CSARQGALGAYTF
TRBJ2-7 TRBD1 TRBV28 CASRTRTGESYEQYF
TRBJ2-5 TRBD1 TRBV28 CASSTPGTGGETQYF